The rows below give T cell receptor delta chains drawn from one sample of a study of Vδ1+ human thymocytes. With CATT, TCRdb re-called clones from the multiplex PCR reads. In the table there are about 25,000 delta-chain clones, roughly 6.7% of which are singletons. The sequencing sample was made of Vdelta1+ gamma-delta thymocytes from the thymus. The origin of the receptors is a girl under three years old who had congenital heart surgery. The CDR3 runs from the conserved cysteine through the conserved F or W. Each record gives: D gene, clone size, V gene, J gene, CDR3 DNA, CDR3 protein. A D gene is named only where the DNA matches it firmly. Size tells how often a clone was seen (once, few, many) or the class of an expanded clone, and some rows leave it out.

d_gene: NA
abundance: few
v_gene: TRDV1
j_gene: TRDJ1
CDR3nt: TGTGCTCTTGGGGAACTAAAAGACACCGATAAACTCATCTTT
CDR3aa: CALGELKDTDKLIF

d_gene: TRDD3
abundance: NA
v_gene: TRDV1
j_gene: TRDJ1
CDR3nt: TGTGCTCTTGGGGCATTAAGCCGGGGGATCCGAACCGATAAACTCATCTTT
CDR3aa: CALGALSRGIRTDKLIF

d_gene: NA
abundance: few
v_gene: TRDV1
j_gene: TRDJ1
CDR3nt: TGTGCTCTTGGGGATACAGGGTCTCGGGATAAACTCATCTTT
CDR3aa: CALGDTGSRDKLIF

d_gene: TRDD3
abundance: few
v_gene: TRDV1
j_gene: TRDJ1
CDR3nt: TGTGCTCTTGGGGATCGTGGGGGATACCGTGGATCCACCGATAAACTCATCTTT
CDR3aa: CALGDRGGYRGSTDKLIF

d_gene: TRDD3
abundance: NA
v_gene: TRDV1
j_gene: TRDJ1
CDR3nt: TGTGCTCTTGGGGAACCTAGTCGACTGGGGGATAACTCCGATAAACTCATCTTT
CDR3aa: CALGEPSRLGDNSDKLIF

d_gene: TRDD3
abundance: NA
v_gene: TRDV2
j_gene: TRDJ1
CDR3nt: TGTGCCTGTGACCCGGCGTTCCTACCCGACTTACTGGGGGATAAGTCGGGGAAACTCATCTTT
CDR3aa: CACDPAFLPDLLGDKSGKLIF

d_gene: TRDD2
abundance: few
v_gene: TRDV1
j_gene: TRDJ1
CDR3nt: TGTGCTCTTGGGGAACCACCCCATTCCTACAGGGCATACCCCCCCCTGTACACCGATAAACTCATCTTT
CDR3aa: CALGEPPHSYRAYPPLYTDKLIF

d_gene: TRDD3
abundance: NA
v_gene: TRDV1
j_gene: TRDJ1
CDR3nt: TGTGCTCTTGGGGGAACTGGGGCTTCTTCCGGCGGCGGGGGATCGTGCACTCTCTACGATAAACTCATCTTT
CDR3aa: CALGGTGASSGGGGSCTLYDKLIF

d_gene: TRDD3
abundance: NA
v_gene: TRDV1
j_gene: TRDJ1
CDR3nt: TGTGCTCTTGGTGGCCCACTTCCAGGGCTGGGGGATAGTTTTTTCACCGATAAACTCATCTTT
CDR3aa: CALGGPLPGLGDSFFTDKLIF

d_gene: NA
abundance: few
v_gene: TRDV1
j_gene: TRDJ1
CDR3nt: TGTGCTCTTGGGCCTACCGATAAACTCATCTTT
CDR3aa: CALGPTDKLIF

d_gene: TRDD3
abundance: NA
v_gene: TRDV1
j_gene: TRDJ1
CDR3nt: TGTGCTCTTGGGGAACTTATAGAGTACTGGGGTCAAAACACCGATAAACTCATCTTT
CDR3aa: CALGELIEYWGQNTDKLIF

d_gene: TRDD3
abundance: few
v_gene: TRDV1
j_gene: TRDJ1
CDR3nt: TGTGCTCTTGGGGTACGGGACCGCGAGATTACTGGGGGATCCCTCATCTTT
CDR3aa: CALGVRDREITGGSLIF

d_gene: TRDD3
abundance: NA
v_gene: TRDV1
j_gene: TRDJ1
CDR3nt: TGTGCTCTTGGGGAACTATGTCTCTCCCCGTACTGGGGGATGCTCACCGATAAACTCATCTTT
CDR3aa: CALGELCLSPYWGMLTDKLIF

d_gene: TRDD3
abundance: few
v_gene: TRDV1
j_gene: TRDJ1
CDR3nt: TGTGCTCTTGGGGAAACTCCGAAGGGGGATACGGGAGAGGTCCGATGTACCGATAAACTCATCTTT
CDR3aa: CALGETPKGDTGEVRCTDKLIF

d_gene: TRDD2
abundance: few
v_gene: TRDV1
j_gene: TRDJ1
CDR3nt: TGTGCTCTTGGGAAGGGCCTTCCTGTTGCTTACACCGATAAACTCATCTTT
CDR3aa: CALGKGLPVAYTDKLIF

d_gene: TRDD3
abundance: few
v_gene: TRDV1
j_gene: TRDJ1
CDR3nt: TGTGCTCTTGGGGAACGGAATGGGGGATACTCGTACACCGATAAACTCATCTTT
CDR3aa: CALGERNGGYSYTDKLIF

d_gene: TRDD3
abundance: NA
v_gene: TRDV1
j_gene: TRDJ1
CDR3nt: TGTGCTCTTGGGCGAGGGGATAAGTACTGGGGGATCTTCGCCGATAAACTCATCTTT
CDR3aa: CALGRGDKYWGIFADKLIF

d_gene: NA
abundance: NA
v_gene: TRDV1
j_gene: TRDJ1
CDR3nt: TGTGCTCTTGGGGACGCAGAAGGGGATCTCAGACTCCGGGGAACCGATAAACTCATCTTT
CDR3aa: CALGDAEGDLRLRGTDKLIF

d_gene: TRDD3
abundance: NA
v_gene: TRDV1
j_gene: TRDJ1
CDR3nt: TGTGCTCTTGGGGAAAGTCCCAAGTCCCTAACTGGGGGATCAAGGTACACCGATAAACTCATCTTT
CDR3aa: CALGESPKSLTGGSRYTDKLIF

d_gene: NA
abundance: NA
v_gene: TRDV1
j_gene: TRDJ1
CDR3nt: TGTGCTCTTGGGGAACCGCCTTGGATACTTCGGGGAAATGCGTACACCGATAAACTCATCTTT
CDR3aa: CALGEPPWILRGNAYTDKLIF

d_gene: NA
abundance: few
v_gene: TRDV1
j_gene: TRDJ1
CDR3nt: TGTGCTCTTGGGGGGGGCTACCCCGATAAACTCATCTTT
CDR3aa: CALGGGYPDKLIF

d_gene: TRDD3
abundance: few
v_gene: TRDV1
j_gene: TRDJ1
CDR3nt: TGTGCTCTTGGGGAAACTTCCTACTGGCCCTACTGGGGGATACGGAACACCGATAAACTCATCTTT
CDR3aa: CALGETSYWPYWGIRNTDKLIF

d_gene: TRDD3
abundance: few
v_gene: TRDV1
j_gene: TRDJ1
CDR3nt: TGTGCTCTTGGGGAACTTAAAGTAGAAGGATCGGGGGATTCCACGTACAAAACCGATAAACTCATCTTT
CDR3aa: CALGELKVEGSGDSTYKTDKLIF

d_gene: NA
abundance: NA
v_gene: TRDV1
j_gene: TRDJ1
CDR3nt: TGTGCTCTTGGGGAAAGTAGCCTACGGGCGCCCCGGTGGACCGATAAACTCATCTTT
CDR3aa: CALGESSLRAPRWTDKLIF

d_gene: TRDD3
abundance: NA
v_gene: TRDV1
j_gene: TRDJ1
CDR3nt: TGTGCTCTTGGGGAGTGGCCTTCCCGCACTGGGGGATACGCCGGCGATAAACTCATCTTT
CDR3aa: CALGEWPSRTGGYAGDKLIF

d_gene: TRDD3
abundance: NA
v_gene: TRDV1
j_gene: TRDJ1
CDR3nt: TGTGCTCTTGGGGCCACCCAAGTTTCCTGGGGCTGGGGGATAACGTTTATCGAAACCGATAAACTCATCTTT
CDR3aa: CALGATQVSWGWGITFIETDKLIF

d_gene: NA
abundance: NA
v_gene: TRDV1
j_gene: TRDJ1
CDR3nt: TGTGCTCTTGGGGAACTTCGGGATCCGTACACCGATAAACTCATCTTT
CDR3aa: CALGELRDPYTDKLIF